The source of this T cell receptor (beta chain) is a study of siplizumab effects on memory and regulatory T cells. Study findings and constraints: Roughly 75-95% of dividing CD4+ or CD8+ clones were without an attributable naive or memory phenotype. The naive T cell population seemed more diverse than memory cells and seemed a major contributor to the alloresponse. A minor share of alloreactive clones matched unstimulated subsets. Proliferating siplizumab-culture Tregs lacked confirmation of suppressive function.

The repertoire was sequenced with immunoSEQ multiplex PCR; TCRdb's copy has only in-frame clones and lacks some. The sample consists of about 100,000 clones, 75% to 95% of them appearing once. As regards this clone: Its target is not known.

The V and J ends lost 3 bases and 13 bases respectively, with 18 bases between them. From germline, CDR1 is LGHNA and CDR2 YNFKEQ. The CDR3 is made up of 14 amino acids. The specimen sequenced was CD4+ T cells sorted from blood. The TCR comes from a human donor in good health. The V call is TRBV4-2, the J call TRBJ2-2, with D possibly TRBD2 on 6 matching bases. CDR3 nucleotides: TGTGCCAGCAGCCAGGGGGGTGGGAGGAACGGGCTGTTTTTT. As protein: CASSQGGGRNGLFF.